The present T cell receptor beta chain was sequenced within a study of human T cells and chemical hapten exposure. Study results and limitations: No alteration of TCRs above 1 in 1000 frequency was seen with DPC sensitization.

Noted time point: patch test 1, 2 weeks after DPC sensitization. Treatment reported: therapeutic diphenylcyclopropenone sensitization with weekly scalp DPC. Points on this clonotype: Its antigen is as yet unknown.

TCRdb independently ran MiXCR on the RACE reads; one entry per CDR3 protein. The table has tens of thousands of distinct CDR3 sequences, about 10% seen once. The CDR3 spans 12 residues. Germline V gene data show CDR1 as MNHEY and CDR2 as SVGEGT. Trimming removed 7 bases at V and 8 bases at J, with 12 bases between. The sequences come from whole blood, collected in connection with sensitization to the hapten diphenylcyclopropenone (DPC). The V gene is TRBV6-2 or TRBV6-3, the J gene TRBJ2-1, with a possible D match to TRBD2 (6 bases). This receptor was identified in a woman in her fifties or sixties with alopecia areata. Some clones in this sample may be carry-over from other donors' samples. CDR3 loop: CASIGPGDEQFF. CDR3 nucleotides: TGTGCCAGCATCGGGCCGGGGGATGAGCAGTTCTTC.